The 28 T cell receptor beta chains below come from one sample, sequenced in a study of T cell clonality in common variable immunodeficiency. Clones were sequenced by immunoSEQ multiplex PCR, and TCRdb holds only the in-frame ones, with some missing. Recorded here are 40,000 to 55,000 clones, with no singletons, and the ten leading clones hold about 6%. Sequenced sample: peripheral blood mononuclear cells. These receptors all come from a person between 18 and 75 years old in good health.

This clone was seen many times. The read ends 3 residues shy of where the CDR3 ends; the end is completed using the germline J gene. The chain links TRBV11-2 to TRBJ2-1, with TRBD2 matching over 7 bases. CDR1 and CDR2 (germline): SGHAT, FQNNGV. CDR3 length equals 15 residues. V trimming: 2 bases; J trimming: 0 bases; junction bases outside the gene matches: 1. This chain's CDR3 is CASSLSGGSYNEQFF. The DNA read from the CDR3 is TGTGCCAGCAGCTTATCGGGGGGCTCCTACAATGAG.

This clone was counted between two and nine times. The read ends 3 residues shy of where the CDR3 ends; the end is completed using the germline J gene. V is TRBV18 and J is TRBJ1-2; TRBD1 agrees at 7 bases. Per germline, CDR1 KGHSH and CDR2 LQKENI. The CDR3 is made up of 13 amino acids. The sequenced part of the CDR3 DNA is TGTGCCAGCTCACCAGGACAGGACAATGAC. Its translation: CASSPGQDND. The whole CDR3 is CASSPGQDNDYTF.

This clone came up many times. The read comes to an end 3 residues before the CDR3 does, leaving the germline J gene to fill in the end. This sequence joins TRBV5-1 and TRBJ2-2, with D possibly matching TRBD1 (6 bases). Germline assignment: CDR1 SGHRS and CDR2 YFSETQ. The CDR3 totals 17 residues. Trimming shortened V by 0 bases and J by 3 bases, and 15 bases separated the two germline ends. This CDR3 reads CASSLEYWGPYTGELFF. The covered CDR3 bases are TGCGCCAGCAGCTTGGAGTATTGGGGGCCCTACACCGGGGAG.

The table lists this clone with many counts. The missing CDR3 end, 3 residues past where the read stops, is filled in from the germline J gene. The chain links TRBV15 to TRBJ2-6; D is perhaps TRBD1 (6 bases). There are 18 residues in the CDR3. Trimming took 0 bases from V and 0 from J, leaving 12 bases between them. Germline loops: CDR1 LNHNV, CDR2 YYDKDF (reference sequence). CDR3 in amino acids: CATSREGQQLSGANVLTF. The covered CDR3 bases are TGTGCCACCAGCAGAGAGGGACAACAACTCTCTGGGGCCAACGTC. The whole variable domain, filled in from reference TRBV15 and TRBJ2-6, reads DAMVIQNPRYQVTQFGKPVTLSCSQTLNHNVMYWYQQKSSQAPKLLFHYYDKDFNNEADTPDNFQSRRPNTSFCFLDIRSPGLGDTAMYLCATSREGQQLSGANVLTFGAGSRLTVL.

With regard to this clone: Coverage ceases 3 residues before the CDR3 finishes, and the germline J gene fills in the end. The chain has TRBV7-2 and TRBJ2-4, with D maybe TRBD1 (6 bases). Germline lookup yields CDR1 SGHTA and CDR2 FQGNSA. There are 14 residues in the CDR3. CDR3 residues: CASSLAGASYGQYF. Partial CDR3 DNA: TGTGCCAGCAGCTTAGCGGGGGCCTCATATGGT.

This clone was recorded many times. Sequence at one end of the junction differs from germline and may be a read error. The sequence runs out 3 residues before the end of the CDR3; the remainder is reconstructed from the germline J gene. The genes are TRBV4-2 and TRBJ2-2, with TRBD1 matching over 9 bases. Looked up from germline, CDR1 is LGHNA and CDR2 is YNFKEQ. The CDR3 is made up of 15 amino acids. CDR3 sequence: CASSRTGANTGELFF. The CDR3 bases that were read are TGCGCCAGCAGCCGGACAGGGGCGAACACCGGGGAG.

This clone came up a few times. This may arise from a read error, as a much more abundant clone is one base away. The read is 3 residues too short to cover the CDR3 end, so that end is filled in from the germline J gene. The V call is TRBV13, the J call TRBJ1-4; tentatively, D is TRBD1 (6 bases). The germline CDR1 and CDR2 sequences are PRHDT and FYEKMQ (reference sequence). This CDR3 spans 15 amino acids. The sequenced part of the CDR3 DNA is TGTGCCAGCAGCTTAGACCCAGGGGAGAATTCACCA. This translates into CASSLDPGENSP. The complete CDR3 sequence is CASSLDPGENSPLFF.

In this sample, this clone turned up many times. The read ends 3 residues shy of where the CDR3 ends; the end is completed using the germline J gene. The V call is TRBV11-3, the J call TRBJ2-2; D uncertain. Germline V gives CDR1 SGHNT, CDR2 YENEEA. V lost 6 bases and J 1 base, leaving 9 bases between the germline ends. CDR3 length equals 14 residues. CDR3 in amino acids: CASSEGGNTGELFF. CDR3 DNA (partial): TGTGCCAGCAGTGAAGGCGGGAACACCGGGGAG.

This clone was counted at least ten times. The DNA read from the CDR3 is TGTGCCAGCAGCTTGTACAGGGTGGGGGAGACC. Encoded protein: CASSLYRVGET. The full-length CDR3 reads as CASSLYRVGETQYF. The V and J genes are TRBV5-6 and TRBJ2-5; weak D call: TRBD1 (6 bases). The sequenced fragment ends 3 residues before the CDR3 boundary, so the rest is inferred from the germline J gene. The germline V and J ends were trimmed by 1 base and 5 bases, with 12 bases remaining between them. This CDR3 comprises 14 residues. Germline loops: CDR1 SGHDT, CDR2 YYEEEE.

Ten or more counts support this clone. Sequencing ends 3 residues short of the CDR3 end; the germline J gene provides the rest. The chain is built from TRBV5-1 and TRBJ2-1; 10 bases match TRBD2. The CDR3 length is 17 residues. The germline V gene encodes CDR1 SGHRS and CDR2 YFSETQ. J gave up 8 bases and V 0 bases, and 11 bases lay outside the gene matches. The sequenced CDR3 bases are TGCGCCAGCAGCTTGGGACGAAGCGGGGGGGCCTTGGATGAG. This sequence encodes CASSLGRSGGALDE. The whole CDR3 protein is CASSLGRSGGALDEQFF.

Concerning this clone itself: The CDR3 goes on 3 residues after the read ends, and that part is filled in from the germline J gene. V is TRBV7-9 and J is TRBJ2-4; D might be TRBD2 (7 bases). CDR1 and CDR2 (germline): SEHNR, FQNEAQ (reference sequence). The CDR3 contains 13 residues. The CDR3 DNA, read in part, is TGTGCCAGCAGCTGGGACTTAAGGGGGGGT. Encoded protein: CASSWDLRGG. The whole CDR3 protein reads CASSWDLRGGQYF. The whole variable domain, remainder taken from reference TRBV7-9 and TRBJ2-4, is DTGVSQNPRHKITKRGQNVTFRCDPISEHNRLYWYRQTLGQGPEFLTYFQNEAQLEKSRLLSDRFSAERPKGSFSTLEIQRTEQGDSAMYLCASSWDLRGGQYFGAGTRLSVL.

This clone has a count of ten or more. The read ends 3 residues shy of where the CDR3 ends; the end is completed using the germline J gene. The chain uses TRBV20-1 and TRBJ1-2; tentative D call: TRBD1 (6 bases). CDR3 length equals 12 residues. CDR1 is DFQATT, CDR2 SNEGSKA, per germline (reference sequence). CDR3 sequence: CSATTGNVGYTF. The CDR3 bases that were read are TGCAGTGCTACAACAGGGAATGTGGGC.

This clone has a count of ten or more. The read ends 3 residues early relative to the CDR3; the germline J gene fills the gap. The V gene is TRBV19, the J gene TRBJ2-1; 11 bases are a match to TRBD2. CDR1 and CDR2 (germline): LNHDA, SQIVND (reference sequence). Unmatched junction bases numbered 5, after V lost 4 bases and J lost 3 bases. CDR3 size: 16 residues. The part of the CDR3 DNA that was read is TGTGCCAGTAGTACCTCCGGGACTAGCGGCTACAATGAG. Translation gives CASSTSGTSGYNE. The full CDR3 sequence reads CASSTSGTSGYNEQFF.

Many counts were recorded for this clone. From the germline J gene comes the end of the CDR3, since the read stops 3 residues before it. This sequence joins TRBV4-1 and TRBJ2-2; D may be TRBD1 (6 bases). The CDR3 sequence is 16 residues long. Germline-derived CDR1 and CDR2 are MGHRA and YSYEKL. The germline V and J ends were trimmed by 1 base and 8 bases, with 17 bases remaining between them. The covered CDR3 bases are TGCGCCAGCAGCCAAGGTTTTGGGGGCGCGGTAGGGGAG. It translates to CASSQGFGGAVGE. The whole CDR3 protein is CASSQGFGGAVGELFF.

At least ten counts were recorded for this clone. The read is 3 residues too short to cover the CDR3 end, so that end is filled in from the germline J gene. The chain recombines TRBV27 with TRBJ2-2, with D tentatively TRBD2 (5 bases). CDR1 and CDR2 (germline): MNHEY, SMNVEV (reference sequence). The CDR3 covers 12 residues. V was pared by 6 bases and J by 7 bases, with 9 bases between. CDR3: CASRWAGGELFF. Incomplete CDR3 DNA: TGTGCCAGCAGGTGGGCGGGCGGGGAG.

This clone was observed at least ten times. The read halts 3 residues ahead of the CDR3 end, with the missing end drawn from the germline J gene. The chain is built from TRBV5-1 and TRBJ2-1, with 10 bases identical to TRBD2. Germline CDR1 reads SGHRS; CDR2 reads YFSETQ. Trimming cost V 5 bases and J 2 bases; bases outside gene matches: 10. CDR3 size: 17 residues. CDR3 DNA, as far as it was read: TGCGCCAGCAGTCCTCCAAACAGCGGGGGGGCCTACAATGAG. It specifies CASSPPNSGGAYNE. The CDR3 in its entirety is CASSPPNSGGAYNEQFF.

This clone was found many times. The sequence runs out 3 residues before the end of the CDR3; the remainder is reconstructed from the germline J gene. This chain connects TRBV20-1 to TRBJ1-4; D is possibly TRBD1 (5 bases). CDR1 and CDR2 from the germline V gene are DFQATT and SNEGSKA (reference sequence). CDR3 length: 12 residues. CDR3 DNA, as far as it was read: TGCAGCTTCAGGGCAACTAATGAAAAA. Amino acid sequence: CSFRATNEK. From start to end, the CDR3 is CSFRATNEKLFF.

This clone came up many times. Sequencing ends 3 residues short of the CDR3 end; the germline J gene provides the rest. This chain connects TRBV11-2 to TRBJ1-5; a possible D gene is TRBD1 (5 bases). In germline, CDR1 is SGHAT, CDR2 FQNNGV. Trimming took 0 bases from V and 6 from J, leaving 6 bases between them. This CDR3 spans 13 amino acids. CDR3 in amino acids: CASSLDQGQPQHF. The CDR3 DNA, read in part, is TGTGCCAGCAGCTTAGATCAGGGTCAGCCC.

This clone was seen only a few times. With the read ending 3 residues before the CDR3 end, the germline J gene is used to fill in that end. The rearrangement joins TRBV19 to TRBJ2-5; TRBD1 matches 8 bases. CDR3 length: 15 residues. Germline assignment: CDR1 LNHDA and CDR2 SQIVND (reference sequence). V dropped 4 bases and J dropped 0; count of bases not matched to a gene: 4. The CDR3 here is CASSTGGGNQETQYF. The covered CDR3 bases are TGTGCCAGTAGTACAGGGGGCGGAAACCAAGAGACC.

This clone has a count of ten or more. From the germline J gene comes the end of the CDR3, since the read stops 3 residues before it. V and J are TRBV29-1 and TRBJ2-2; D ambiguous. CDR1 is SQVTM and CDR2 is ANQGSEA in the germline V gene. This CDR3 has 15 amino acids. V was shortened by 1 base and J by 3 bases, with 12 bases between the two germline ends. CDR3 sequence: CSVEGYPSDTGELFF. The DNA read from the CDR3 is TGCAGCGTTGAAGGTTATCCCAGTGACACCGGGGAG.

This clone was seen repeatedly, ten times or more. Partial CDR3 DNA: TGTGCCAGCAGCCACTGGAAAGTTTCATTTGGACAGGGTGGTTTAATGAGTACG. Translation gives CASSHWKVSFGQGGLMST. The whole CDR3 protein reads CASSHWKVSFGQGGLMSTQYF. The chain has TRBV4-2 and TRBJ2-3, with TRBD1 identical over 8 bases. From the germline J gene comes the end of the CDR3, since the read stops 3 residues before it. V shed 3 bases, J shed 8 bases, and the junction held 28 bases outside the gene matches. Germline V gives CDR1 LGHNA, CDR2 YNFKEQ. This CDR3 contains 21 residues.

This clone appeared a few times. Sequencing ends 3 residues short of the CDR3 end; the germline J gene provides the rest. The genes are TRBV30 and TRBJ2-7, with TRBD1 as a possible D gene (6 bases). Trimming removed 3 bases from V and 0 bases from J, with 12 bases in between. This CDR3 has 14 residues. Germline V lookup: CDR1 GTSNPN, CDR2 SVGIG (reference sequence). CDR3 in amino acids: CAWRRTAPSYEQYF. The sequenced CDR3 bases are TGTGCCTGGAGGAGGACAGCCCCCTCCTACGAG. The entire variable domain, with the rest obtained from reference TRBV30 and TRBJ2-7, is as follows: SQTIHQWPATLVQPVGSPLSLECTVEGTSNPNLYWYRQAAGRGLQLLFYSVGIGQISSEVPQNLSASRPQDRQFILSSKKLLLSDSGFYLCAWRRTAPSYEQYFGPGTRLTVT.

Ten or more counts support this clone. The read comes to an end 3 residues before the CDR3 does, leaving the germline J gene to fill in the end. This chain uses TRBV20-1 with TRBJ2-7; 11 nucleotides align to TRBD1. Losses at the gene ends were 5 bases for V and 0 bases for J; bases not matched to a gene: 9. There are 16 residues in the CDR3. Looked up from germline, CDR1 is DFQATT and CDR2 is SNEGSKA (reference sequence). CDR3: CSAPDRGLQSSYEQYF. The DNA read from the CDR3 is TGCAGTGCTCCGGACAGGGGGCTACAGAGCTCCTACGAG.

In this sample, this clone turned up many times. The sequence runs out 3 residues before the end of the CDR3; the remainder is reconstructed from the germline J gene. Other nucleotide sequences from this sample produce the same CDR3. This rearrangement joins TRBV6-4 to TRBJ2-3; TRBD1 matches 11 bases. Germline CDR1 and CDR2: MRHNA and SNTAGT. Trimming removed 3 bases from V and 4 bases from J; junction bases left unmatched: 0. The CDR3 sequence is 14 residues long. The sequenced CDR3 bases are TGTGCCAGCAGTGAGGGACAGGGGGCAGATACG. Its translation is CASSEGQGADT. In full, the CDR3 reads CASSEGQGADTQYF.

This clone was detected many times. The CDR3 is cut off 3 residues early in the read; its end comes from the germline J gene. The chain has TRBV15 and TRBJ2-2, with 8 bases aligning to TRBD1. This CDR3 comprises 18 residues. CDR1 and CDR2 from the germline V gene are LNHNV and YYDKDF (reference sequence). The CDR3: CATSRQLPAGGLDEKLFF. Partial CDR3 DNA: TGTGCCACCAGCAGACAGCTCCCCGCAGGGGGCCTCGACGAAAAG.

This clone has more than one count but fewer than ten. The read terminates 3 residues before the CDR3 end, so the remaining end is supplied by the germline J gene. V and J are TRBV5-6 and TRBJ2-3, with 7 bases matching TRBD1. The length of the CDR3 is 15 residues. Looked up from germline, CDR1 is SGHDT and CDR2 is YYEEEE. CDR3 DNA (partial): TGTGCCAGCAGCGAGGGGACAGTTAGCAATCAGCCG. This codes for CASSEGTVSNQP. The full CDR3 protein is CASSEGTVSNQPQYF.

This clone was observed many times. Read data end 3 residues before the CDR3 end; the end is taken from the germline J gene. This sequence joins TRBV20-1 and TRBJ2-7; 10 positions match TRBD1. Trimming took 6 bases from V and 3 from J; bases not matched to a gene: 8. Germline lookup yields CDR1 DFQATT and CDR2 SNEGSKA (reference sequence). The CDR3 is 14 amino acids. CDR3 bases read: TGCAGTGCCATCGACAGGGGGCTTGGCTACGAG. Its translation: CSAIDRGLGYE. The whole CDR3 sequence is CSAIDRGLGYEQYF.

Remarks on this clone: The read ends 3 residues early relative to the CDR3; the germline J gene fills the gap. The chain joins TRBV7-2 to TRBJ1-2, with D maybe TRBD1 (5 bases). This CDR3 comprises 15 residues. Germline CDR1 SGHTA, CDR2 FQGNSA. The CDR3 reads CASSTGLVGHNDYTF. The sequenced CDR3 bases are TGTGCCAGCAGCACAGGACTAGTTGGGCACAATGAC. Complete variable domain (other parts from reference TRBV7-2 and TRBJ1-2): GAGVSQSPSNKVTEKGKDVELRCDPISGHTALYWYRQSLGQGLEFLIYFQGNSAPDKSGLPSDRFSAERTGGSVSTLTIQRTQQEDSAVYLCASSTGLVGHNDYTFGSGTRLTVV.